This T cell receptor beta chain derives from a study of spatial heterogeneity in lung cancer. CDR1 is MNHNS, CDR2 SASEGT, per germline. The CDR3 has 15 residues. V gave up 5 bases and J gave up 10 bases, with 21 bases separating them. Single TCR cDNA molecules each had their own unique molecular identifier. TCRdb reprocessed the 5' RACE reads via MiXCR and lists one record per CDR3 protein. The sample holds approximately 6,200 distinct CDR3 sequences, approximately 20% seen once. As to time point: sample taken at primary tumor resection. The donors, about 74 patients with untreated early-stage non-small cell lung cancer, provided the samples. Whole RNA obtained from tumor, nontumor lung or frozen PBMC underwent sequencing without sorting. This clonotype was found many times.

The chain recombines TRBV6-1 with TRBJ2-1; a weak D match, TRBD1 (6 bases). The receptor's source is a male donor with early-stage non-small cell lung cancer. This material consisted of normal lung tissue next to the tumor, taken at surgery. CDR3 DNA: TGTGCCAGCAGTTCAACAGGGTCGGGCGCAGGCGAGCAGTTCTTC. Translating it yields CASSSTGSGAGEQFF.